One T cell receptor (beta chain) is described in this entry. The V gene lost 4 bases and the J gene lost 5 bases, with 10 bases spanning the gap. The CDR3 extends over 13 amino acids. Germline V gene sequence: CDR1 SGHDT, CDR2 YYEEEE. This sample is part of a study of blood T cell repertoires in COVID-19. Libraries were prepared by immunoSEQ multiplex PCR; TCRdb keeps only in-frame clonotypes and omits some of them. The table includes approximately 200,000 clones, 89% detected once. Sequences were obtained from PBMCs or T cells enriched from blood (not recorded which). The clonotype was recovered from a woman aged 40 to 55 with acute COVID-19. The chain couples TRBV5-6 to TRBJ2-4; tentative D call: TRBD1 (5 bases). The CDR3, as DNA: TGTGCCAGCAGCCAGGGTCGGGAAAACATTCAGTACTTC. Protein sequence: CASSQGRENIQYF. Looking up the rest from reference TRBV5-6 and TRBJ2-4 gives the full variable domain: DAGVTQSPTHLIKTRGQQVTLRCSPKSGHDTVSWYQQALGQGPQFIFQYYEEEERQRGNFPDRFSGHQFPNYSSELNVNALLLGDSALYLCASSQGRENIQYFGAGTRLSVL.